This T cell receptor beta chain was recovered during a study of blood T cell repertoires in COVID-19. About the study: Collection of acute and convalescent COVID-19 samples took place in the United States, Italy and Spain. PBMCs, B-cell-depleted T cells, or T cells were the source of the cDNA or gDNA that made up the material.

Per the authors' pipeline: Amplifying reference gene primers gave estimates of nucleated cell counts. Libraries were prepared by immunoSEQ multiplex PCR; TCRdb keeps only in-frame clonotypes and omits some of them. Clone size and the V and J calls come from that table; the DNA yielded D and trimming. The sample holds approximately 190,000 clones; less than 90% are singletons and the top ten take less than 20%. The length of the CDR3 is 14 residues. CDR1 is MNHEY and CDR2 is SMNVEV in the germline V gene (reference sequence). Trimming removed 4 bases at V and 5 bases at J, with 14 bases between. The rearrangement links TRBV27 to TRBJ2-5; the D gene is possibly TRBD1 (6 bases). The material sequenced was peripheral blood. The TCR sequence derives from a human donor in a cohort sampled during active COVID-19. CDR3 nucleotides: TGTGCCAGCAGTTCACAGGGCAGCCTCGAGACCCAGTACTTC. Residues: CASSSQGSLETQYF.